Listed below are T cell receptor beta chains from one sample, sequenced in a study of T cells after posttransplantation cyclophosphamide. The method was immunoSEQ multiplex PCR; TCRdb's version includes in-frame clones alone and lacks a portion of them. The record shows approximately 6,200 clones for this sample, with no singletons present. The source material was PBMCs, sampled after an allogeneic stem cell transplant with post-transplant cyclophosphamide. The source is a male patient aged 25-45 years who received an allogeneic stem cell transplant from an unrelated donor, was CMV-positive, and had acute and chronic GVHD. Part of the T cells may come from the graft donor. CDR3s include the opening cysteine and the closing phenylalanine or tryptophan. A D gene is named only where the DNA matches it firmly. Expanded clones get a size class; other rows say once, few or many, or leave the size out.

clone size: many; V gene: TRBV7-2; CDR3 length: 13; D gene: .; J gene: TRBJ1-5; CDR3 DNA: TGTGCCAGCAGCTTAGTCAGCGGGGGGCCCCAGCATTTT; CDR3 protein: CASSLVSGGPQHF
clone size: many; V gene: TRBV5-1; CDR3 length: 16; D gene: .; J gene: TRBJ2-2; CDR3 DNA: TGCGCCAGCAGCTTGTATTTCTCTAGGAACACCGGGGAGCTGTTTTTT; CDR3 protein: CASSLYFSRNTGELFF
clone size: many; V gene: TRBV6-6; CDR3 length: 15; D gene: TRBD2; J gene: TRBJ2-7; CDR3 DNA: TGTGCCAGCAGTTTACCCTTAGCGGGAGATTACGAGCAGTACTTC; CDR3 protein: CASSLPLAGDYEQYF
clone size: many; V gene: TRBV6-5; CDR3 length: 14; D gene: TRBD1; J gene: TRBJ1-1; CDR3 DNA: TGTGCCAGCAGAGGGACAGGGACGAACACTGAAGCTTTCTTT; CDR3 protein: CASRGTGTNTEAFF
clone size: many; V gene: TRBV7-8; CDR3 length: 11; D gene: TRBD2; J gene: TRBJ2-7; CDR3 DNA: TGTGCCAGCAGCGCGAGCGGGAGGCATTCCTTC; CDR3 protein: CASSASGRHSF
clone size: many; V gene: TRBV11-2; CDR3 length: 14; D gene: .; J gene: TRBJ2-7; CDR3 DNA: TGTGCCAGCAGACTACGGGACTTCTCCTACGAGCAGTACTTC; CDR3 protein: CASRLRDFSYEQYF
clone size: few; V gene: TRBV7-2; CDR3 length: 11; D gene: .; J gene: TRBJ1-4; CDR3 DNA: TGTGCCAGCAATAGGGGTGGAAAACTGTTTTTT; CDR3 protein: CASNRGGKLFF
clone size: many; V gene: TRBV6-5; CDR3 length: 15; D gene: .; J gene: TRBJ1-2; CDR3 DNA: TGTGCCAGCAGTTACGCCGCGGGACGGAGCTATGGCTACACCTTC; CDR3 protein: CASSYAAGRSYGYTF
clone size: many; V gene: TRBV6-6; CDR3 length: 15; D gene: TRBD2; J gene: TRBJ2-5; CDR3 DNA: TGTGCCAGCAGCCCTCCACGACTAGCGGGAGAGACCCAGTACTTC; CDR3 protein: CASSPPRLAGETQYF
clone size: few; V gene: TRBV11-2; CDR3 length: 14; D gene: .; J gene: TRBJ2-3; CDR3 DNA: TGTGCCAGCAGCTCGGGGATTAGCACAGATACGCAGTATTTT; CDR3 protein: CASSSGISTDTQYF
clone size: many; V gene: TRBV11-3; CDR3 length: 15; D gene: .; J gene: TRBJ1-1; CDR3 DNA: TGTGCCAGCAGCCCTGGGGGGGCGGCAAACACTGAAGCTTTCTTT; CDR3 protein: CASSPGGAANTEAFF
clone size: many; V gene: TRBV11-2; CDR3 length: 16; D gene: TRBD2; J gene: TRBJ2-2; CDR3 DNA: TGTGCCAGCAGCCCCCTGCGGGAGGGCCGCACCGGGGAGCTGTTTTTT; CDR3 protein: CASSPLREGRTGELFF
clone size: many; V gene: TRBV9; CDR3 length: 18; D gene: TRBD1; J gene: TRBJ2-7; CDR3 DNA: TGTGCCAGCAGCTCGCACCCGAAGGGACAGGGAAAGCCTAACGAGCAGTACTTC; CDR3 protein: CASSSHPKGQGKPNEQYF
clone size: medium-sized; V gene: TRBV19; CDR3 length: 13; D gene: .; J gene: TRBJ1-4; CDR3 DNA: TGTGCCAGTAGCCAAGATAAGCATGAAAAACTGTTTTTT; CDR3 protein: CASSQDKHEKLFF
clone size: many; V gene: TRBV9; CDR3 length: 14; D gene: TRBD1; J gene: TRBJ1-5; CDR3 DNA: TGTGCCAGCAGCGACGTGGACAGGACTCAACCCCAGCATTTT; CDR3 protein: CASSDVDRTQPQHF
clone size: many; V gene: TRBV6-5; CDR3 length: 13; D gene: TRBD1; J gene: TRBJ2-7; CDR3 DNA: TGTGCCAGCAGTAACCACAGGGGCGGTGAGCAGTACTTC; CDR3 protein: CASSNHRGGEQYF
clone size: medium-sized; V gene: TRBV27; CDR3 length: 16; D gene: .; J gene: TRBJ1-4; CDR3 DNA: TGTGCCAGCAGTTTATTCGGCACAGGGAGGGGTGAAAAACTGTTTTTT; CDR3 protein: CASSLFGTGRGEKLFF
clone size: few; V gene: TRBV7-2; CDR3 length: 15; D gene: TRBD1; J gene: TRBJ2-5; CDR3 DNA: TGTGCCAGCAGCCTGAGGCGGGACAGGGCCGAGACCCAGTACTTC; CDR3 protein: CASSLRRDRAETQYF
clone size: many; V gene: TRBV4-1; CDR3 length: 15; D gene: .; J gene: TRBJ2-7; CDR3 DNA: TGCGCCAGCAGCCGCCGGGGTGGACGGGACTACGAGCAGTACTTC; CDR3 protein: CASSRRGGRDYEQYF
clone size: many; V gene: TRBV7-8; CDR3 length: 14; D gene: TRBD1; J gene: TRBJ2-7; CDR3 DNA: TGTGCCAGCAGCGCGGGACAGGGGCCCTACGAGCAGTACTTC; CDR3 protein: CASSAGQGPYEQYF
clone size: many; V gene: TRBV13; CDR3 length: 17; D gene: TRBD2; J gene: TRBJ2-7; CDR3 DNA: TGTGCCAGCAGCTTAACCCAAGCGGGAGGGCCTATATACGAGCAGTACTTC; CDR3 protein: CASSLTQAGGPIYEQYF
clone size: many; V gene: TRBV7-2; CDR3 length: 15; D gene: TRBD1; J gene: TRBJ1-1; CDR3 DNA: TGTGCCAGCAGCTTAATGGTTGGGGGACAGGTTAATGATTTCTTT; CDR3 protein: CASSLMVGGQVNDFF
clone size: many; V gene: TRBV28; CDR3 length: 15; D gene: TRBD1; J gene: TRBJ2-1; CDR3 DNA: TGTGCCAGCAGTTTGTCTCGGGACAGGGGGCCTGAGCAGTTCTTC; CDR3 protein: CASSLSRDRGPEQFF
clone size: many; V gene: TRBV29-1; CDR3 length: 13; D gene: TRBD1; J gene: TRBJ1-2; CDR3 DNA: TGCAGCGTACCCCTCAGGGACAGCTATGGCTACACCTTC; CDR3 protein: CSVPLRDSYGYTF
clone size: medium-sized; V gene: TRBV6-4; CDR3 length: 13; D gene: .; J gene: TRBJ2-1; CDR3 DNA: TGTGCCAGCAGTGCCGGGACAAACAATGAGCAGTTCTTC; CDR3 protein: CASSAGTNNEQFF
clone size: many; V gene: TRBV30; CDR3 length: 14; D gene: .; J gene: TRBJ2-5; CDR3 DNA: TGTGCCTGGAGTCAGGGATCCTTAGGGGAGACCCAGTACTTC; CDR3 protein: CAWSQGSLGETQYF
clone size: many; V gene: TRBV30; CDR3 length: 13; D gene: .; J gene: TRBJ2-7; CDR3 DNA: TGTGCCTGGAGTCCCCGGGCGGGCTACGAGCAGTACTTC; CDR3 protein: CAWSPRAGYEQYF
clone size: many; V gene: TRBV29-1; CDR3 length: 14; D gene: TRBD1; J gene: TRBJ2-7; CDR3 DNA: TGCAGCGTTGGGACAGGGGGAGTCTCCTACGAGCAGTACTTC; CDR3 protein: CSVGTGGVSYEQYF
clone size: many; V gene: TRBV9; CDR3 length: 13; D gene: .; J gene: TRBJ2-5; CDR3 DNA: TGTGCCAGCAGCGTATCTTCTCAAGAGACCCAGTACTTC; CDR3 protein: CASSVSSQETQYF
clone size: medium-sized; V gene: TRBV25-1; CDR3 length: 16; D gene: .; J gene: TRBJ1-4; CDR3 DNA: TGTGCCAGCAGTACCCGAGGGGGAGCAACTAATGAAAAACTGTTTTTT; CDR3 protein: CASSTRGGATNEKLFF
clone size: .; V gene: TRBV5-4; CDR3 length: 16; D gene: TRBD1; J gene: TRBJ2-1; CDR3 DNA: TGTGCCAGCAGCTTGGTCGACAGGGGGCATTACAATGAGCAGTTCTTC; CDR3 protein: CASSLVDRGHYNEQFF
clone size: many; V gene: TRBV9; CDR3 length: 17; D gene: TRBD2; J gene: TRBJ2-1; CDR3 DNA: TGTGCCAGCCCCGGGACTAGCGGGAGGGCCGGGTACAATGAGCAGTTCTTC; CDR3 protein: CASPGTSGRAGYNEQFF
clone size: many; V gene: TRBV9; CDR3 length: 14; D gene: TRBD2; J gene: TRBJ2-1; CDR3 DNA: TGTGCCAGCAGTTCTAGCGGGGCCTGGAATGAGCAGTTCTTC; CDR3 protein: CASSSSGAWNEQFF
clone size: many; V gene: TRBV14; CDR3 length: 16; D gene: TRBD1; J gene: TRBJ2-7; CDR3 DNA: TGTGCCAGCAGCCAAGATCGGGGACAGGGTAACTACGAGCAGTACTTC; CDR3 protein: CASSQDRGQGNYEQYF
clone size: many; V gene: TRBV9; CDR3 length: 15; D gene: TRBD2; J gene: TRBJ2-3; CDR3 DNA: TGTGCCAGCAGCGCCAGGGACTATCGGCCAGATACGCAGTATTTT; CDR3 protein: CASSARDYRPDTQYF
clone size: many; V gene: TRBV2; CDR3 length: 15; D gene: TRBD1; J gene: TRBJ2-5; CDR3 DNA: TGTGCCAGCAGTGAGTGGACAGGGGCCCAAGAGACCCAGTACTTC; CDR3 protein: CASSEWTGAQETQYF
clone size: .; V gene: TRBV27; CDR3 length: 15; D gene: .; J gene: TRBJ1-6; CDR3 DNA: TGTGCCAGCAGATCGACCGGGCTAGAGGGTTCACCCCTCCACTTT; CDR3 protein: CASRSTGLEGSPLHF
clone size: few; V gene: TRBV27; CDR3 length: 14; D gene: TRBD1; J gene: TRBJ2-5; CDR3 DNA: TGTGCCAGCAGTTGGCGTCGGACAGGCGAGACCCAGTACTTC; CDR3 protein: CASSWRRTGETQYF
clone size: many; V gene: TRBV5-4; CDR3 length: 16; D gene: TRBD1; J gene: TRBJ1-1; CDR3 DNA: TGTGCCAGCAGCCCGGGACAGGGGGCGGTGAACACTGAAGCTTTCTTT; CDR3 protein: CASSPGQGAVNTEAFF
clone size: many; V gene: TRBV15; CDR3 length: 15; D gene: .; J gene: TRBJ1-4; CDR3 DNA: TGTGCCACCAGCAGAGACAGGGGTGGTTACGAAAAACTGTTTTTT; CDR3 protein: CATSRDRGGYEKLFF
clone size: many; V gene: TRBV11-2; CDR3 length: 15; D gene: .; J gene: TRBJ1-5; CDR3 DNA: TGTGCCAGCAGCTTAGACGTGGGGGGTCATCAGCCCCAGCATTTT; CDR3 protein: CASSLDVGGHQPQHF
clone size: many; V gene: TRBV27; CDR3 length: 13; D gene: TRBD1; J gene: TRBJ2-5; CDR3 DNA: TGTGCCAGCAGTATGACAGGGGCCGAGACCCAGTACTTC; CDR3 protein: CASSMTGAETQYF
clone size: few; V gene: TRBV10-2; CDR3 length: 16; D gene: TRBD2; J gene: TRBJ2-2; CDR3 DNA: TGCGCCAGCAGAGGGCTAGCGGGGGGGGCGACCGGGGAGCTGTTTTTT; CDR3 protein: CASRGLAGGATGELFF
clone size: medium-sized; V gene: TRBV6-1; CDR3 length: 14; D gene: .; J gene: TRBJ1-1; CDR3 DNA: TGTGCCAGCACCCAAGGGCGGGGGAACACTGAAGCTTTCTTT; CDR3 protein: CASTQGRGNTEAFF
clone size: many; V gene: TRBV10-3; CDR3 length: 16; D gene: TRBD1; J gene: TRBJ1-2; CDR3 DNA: TGTGCCATCAGTCCCGTCTTACAGGGGAAGAACTATGGCTACACCTTC; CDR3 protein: CAISPVLQGKNYGYTF
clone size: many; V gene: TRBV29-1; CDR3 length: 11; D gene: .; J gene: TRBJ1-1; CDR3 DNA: TGCAGCGTTAACAGGAACACTGAAGCTTTCTTT; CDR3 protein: CSVNRNTEAFF
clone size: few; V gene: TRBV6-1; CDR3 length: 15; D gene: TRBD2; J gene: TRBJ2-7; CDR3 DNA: TGTGCCAGCAGTCCCCAACTAGCGGGATCCTACGAGCAGTACTTC; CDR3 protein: CASSPQLAGSYEQYF